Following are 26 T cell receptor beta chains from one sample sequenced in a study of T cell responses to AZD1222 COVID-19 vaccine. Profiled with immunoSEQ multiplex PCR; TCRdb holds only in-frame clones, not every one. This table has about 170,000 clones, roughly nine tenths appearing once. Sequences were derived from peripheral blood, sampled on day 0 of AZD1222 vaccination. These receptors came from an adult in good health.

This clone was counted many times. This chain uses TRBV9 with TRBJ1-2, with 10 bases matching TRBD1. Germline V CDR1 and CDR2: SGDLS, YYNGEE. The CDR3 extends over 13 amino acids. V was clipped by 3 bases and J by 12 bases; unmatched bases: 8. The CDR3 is CASSGPGQGRNTF. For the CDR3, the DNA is TGTGCCAGCAGCGGACCGGGACAGGGGAGGAACACCTTC.

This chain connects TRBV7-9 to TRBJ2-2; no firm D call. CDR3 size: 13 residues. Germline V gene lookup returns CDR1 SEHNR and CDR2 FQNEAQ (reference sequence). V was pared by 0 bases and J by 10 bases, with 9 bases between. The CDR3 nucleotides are TGTGCCAGCAGCTTAGCGGAGCCACCGGAGCTGTTTTTT. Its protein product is CASSLAEPPELFF.

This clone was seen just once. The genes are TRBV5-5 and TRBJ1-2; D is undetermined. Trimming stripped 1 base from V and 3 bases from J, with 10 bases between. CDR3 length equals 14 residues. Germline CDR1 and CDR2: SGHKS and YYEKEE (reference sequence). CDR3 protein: CASSLFDEDYGYTF. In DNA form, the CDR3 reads TGTGCCAGCAGCTTGTTTGACGAGGACTATGGCTACACCTTC.

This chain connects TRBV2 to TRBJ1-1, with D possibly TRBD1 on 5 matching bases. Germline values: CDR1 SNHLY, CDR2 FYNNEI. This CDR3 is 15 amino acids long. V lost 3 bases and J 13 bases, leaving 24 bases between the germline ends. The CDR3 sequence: CASSEVSGASTKLFF. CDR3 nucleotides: TGTGCCAGCAGTGAGGTTTCCGGGGCCTCAACCAAGCTTTTCTTT.

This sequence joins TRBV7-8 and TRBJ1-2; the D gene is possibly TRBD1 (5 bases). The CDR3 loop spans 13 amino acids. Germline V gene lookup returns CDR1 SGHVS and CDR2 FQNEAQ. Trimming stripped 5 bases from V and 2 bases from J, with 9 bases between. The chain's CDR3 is CASSRDVNYGYTF. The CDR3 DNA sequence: TGTGCCAGCAGCCGGGACGTAAACTATGGCTACACCTTC.

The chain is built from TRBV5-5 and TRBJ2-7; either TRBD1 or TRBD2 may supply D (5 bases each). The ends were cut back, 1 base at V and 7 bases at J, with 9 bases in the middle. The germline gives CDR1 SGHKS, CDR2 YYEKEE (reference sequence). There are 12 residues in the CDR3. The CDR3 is CASSLMGTEQYF. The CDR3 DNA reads TGTGCCAGCAGCTTGATGGGGACGGAGCAGTACTTC.

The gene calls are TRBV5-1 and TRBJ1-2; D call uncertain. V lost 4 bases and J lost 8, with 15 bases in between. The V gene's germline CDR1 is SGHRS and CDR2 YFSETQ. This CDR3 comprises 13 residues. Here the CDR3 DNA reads TGCGCCAGCAGCCTGGCGGGGTTGGGCGGCTACACCTTC. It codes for CASSLAGLGGYTF.

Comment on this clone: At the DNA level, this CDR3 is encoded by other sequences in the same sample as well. The CDR3 region has the DNA TGTGCCAGCAGCTTGGTTCAGACTAACTATGGCTACACCTTC. This sequence encodes CASSLVQTNYGYTF. V is TRBV5-4 and J is TRBJ1-2; D ambiguous. V was pared by 0 bases and J by 0 bases, with 6 bases between. The CDR3 consists of 14 residues. CDR1 and CDR2 (germline): SGHNT, YYREEE (reference sequence).

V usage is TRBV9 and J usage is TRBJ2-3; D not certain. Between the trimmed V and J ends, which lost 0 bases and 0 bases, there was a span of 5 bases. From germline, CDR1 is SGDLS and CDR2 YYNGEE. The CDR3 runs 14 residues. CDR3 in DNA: TGTGCCAGCAGCGTAGGAAAAAGCACAGATACGCAGTATTTT. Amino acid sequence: CASSVGKSTDTQYF.

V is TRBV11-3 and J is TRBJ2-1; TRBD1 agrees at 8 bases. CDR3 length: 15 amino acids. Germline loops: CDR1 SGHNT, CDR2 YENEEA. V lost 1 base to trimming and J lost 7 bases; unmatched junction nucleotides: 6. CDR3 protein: CASSLGGQGGNEQFF. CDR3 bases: TGTGCCAGCAGCTTAGGTGGACAGGGCGGGAATGAGCAGTTCTTC.

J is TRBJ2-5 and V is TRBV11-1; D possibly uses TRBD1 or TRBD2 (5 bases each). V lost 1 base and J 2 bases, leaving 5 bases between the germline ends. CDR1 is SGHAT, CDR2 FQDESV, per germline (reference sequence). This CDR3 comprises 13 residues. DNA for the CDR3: TGTGCCAGCAGCTTAGGGGGGCAAGAGACCCAGTACTTC. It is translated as CASSLGGQETQYF.

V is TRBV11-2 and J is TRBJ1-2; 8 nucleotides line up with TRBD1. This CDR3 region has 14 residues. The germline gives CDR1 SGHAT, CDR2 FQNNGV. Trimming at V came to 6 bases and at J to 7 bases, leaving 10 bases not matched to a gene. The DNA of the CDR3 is TGTGCCAGCAGAATGACAGGGGTTGGGGGTGGCTACACCTTC. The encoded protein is CASRMTGVGGGYTF.

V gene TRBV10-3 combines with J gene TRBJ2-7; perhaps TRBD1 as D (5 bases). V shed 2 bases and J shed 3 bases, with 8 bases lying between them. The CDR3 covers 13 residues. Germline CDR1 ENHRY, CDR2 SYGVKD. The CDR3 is CAISEGDSYEQYV. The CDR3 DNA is TGTGCCATCAGTGAGGGTGACAGCTACGAGCAGTACGTC.

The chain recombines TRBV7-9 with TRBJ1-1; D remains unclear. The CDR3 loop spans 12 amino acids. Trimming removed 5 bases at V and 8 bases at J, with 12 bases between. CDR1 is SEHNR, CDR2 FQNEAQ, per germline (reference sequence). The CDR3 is CASSLLGREAFF. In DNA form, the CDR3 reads TGTGCCAGCAGCCTCCTAGGCAGGGAAGCTTTCTTT. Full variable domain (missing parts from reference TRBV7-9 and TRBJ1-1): DTGVSQNPRHKITKRGQNVTFRCDPISEHNRLYWYRQTLGQGPEFLTYFQNEAQLEKSRLLSDRFSAERPKGSFSTLEIQRTEQGDSAMYLCASSLLGREAFFGQGTRLTVV.

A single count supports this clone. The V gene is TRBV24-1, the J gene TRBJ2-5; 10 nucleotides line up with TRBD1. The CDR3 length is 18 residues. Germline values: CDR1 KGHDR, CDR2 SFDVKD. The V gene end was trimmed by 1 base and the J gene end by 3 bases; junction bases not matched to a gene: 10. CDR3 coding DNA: TGTGCCACCAGTGATTTTGCCGGGACAGGGGTGGTGGAAGAGACCCAGTACTTC. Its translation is CATSDFAGTGVVEETQYF.

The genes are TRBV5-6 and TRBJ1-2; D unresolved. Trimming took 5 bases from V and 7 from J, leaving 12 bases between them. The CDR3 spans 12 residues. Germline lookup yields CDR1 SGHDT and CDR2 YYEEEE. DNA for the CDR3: TGTGCCAGCAGACACACGCGGGGTGGCTACACCTTC. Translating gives CASRHTRGGYTF.

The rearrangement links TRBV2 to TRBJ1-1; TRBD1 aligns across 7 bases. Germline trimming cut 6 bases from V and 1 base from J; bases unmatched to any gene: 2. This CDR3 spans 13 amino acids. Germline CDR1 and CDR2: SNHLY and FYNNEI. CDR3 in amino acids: CASRTGENTEAFF. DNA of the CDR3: TGTGCCAGCAGAACAGGGGAGAACACTGAAGCTTTCTTT.

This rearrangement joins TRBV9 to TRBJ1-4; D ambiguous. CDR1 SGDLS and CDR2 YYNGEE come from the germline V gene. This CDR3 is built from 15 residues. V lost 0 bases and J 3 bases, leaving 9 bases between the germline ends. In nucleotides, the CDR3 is TGTGCCAGCAGCGTAGGTGGCAGACCTAATGAAAAACTGTTTTTT. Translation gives CASSVGGRPNEKLFF.

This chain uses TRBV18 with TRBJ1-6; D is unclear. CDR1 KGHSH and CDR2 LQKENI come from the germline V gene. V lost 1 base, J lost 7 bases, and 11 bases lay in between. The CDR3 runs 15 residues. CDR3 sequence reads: CASSPLPIGNSPLHF. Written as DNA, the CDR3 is TGTGCCAGCTCACCACTCCCCATTGGGAATTCACCCCTCCACTTT.

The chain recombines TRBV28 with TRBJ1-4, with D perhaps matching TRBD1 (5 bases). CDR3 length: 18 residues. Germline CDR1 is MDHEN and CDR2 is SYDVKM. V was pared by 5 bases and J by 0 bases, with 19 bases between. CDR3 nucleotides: TGTGCCAGCAGTGCCCTAGACCGGGGGGGGGCAACTAATGAAAAACTGTTTTTT. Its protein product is CASSALDRGGATNEKLFF. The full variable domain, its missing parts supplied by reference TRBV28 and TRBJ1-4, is DVKVTQSSRYLVKRTGEKVFLECVQDMDHENMFWYRQDPGLGLRLIYFSYDVKMKEKGDIPEGYSVSREKKERFSLILESASTNQTSMYLCASSALDRGGATNEKLFFGSGTQLSVL.

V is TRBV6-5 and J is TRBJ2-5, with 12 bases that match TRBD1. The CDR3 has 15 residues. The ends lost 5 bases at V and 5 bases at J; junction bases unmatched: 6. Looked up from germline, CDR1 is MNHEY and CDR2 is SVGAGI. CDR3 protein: CASSRGQGAGETQYF. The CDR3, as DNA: TGTGCCAGCAGTAGGGGACAGGGGGCTGGGGAGACCCAGTACTTC.

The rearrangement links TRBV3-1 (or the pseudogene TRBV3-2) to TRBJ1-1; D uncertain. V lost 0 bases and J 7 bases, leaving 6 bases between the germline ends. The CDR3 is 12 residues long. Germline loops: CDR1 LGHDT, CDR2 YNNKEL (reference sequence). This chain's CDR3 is CASSQDPSEAFF. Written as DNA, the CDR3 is TGTGCCAGCAGCCAAGATCCCAGTGAAGCTTTCTTT.

Written as DNA, the CDR3 is TGTGCCAGCAGTTTAGCACAGGGGTCGTCGGCCAAAAACATTCAGTACTTC. It is translated as CASSLAQGSSAKNIQYF. This chain uses TRBV2 with TRBJ2-4; 7 bases map to TRBD1. There are 17 residues in the CDR3. Trimming removed 5 bases from V and 1 base from J; junction bases left unmatched: 11. CDR1 and CDR2 (germline): SNHLY, FYNNEI.

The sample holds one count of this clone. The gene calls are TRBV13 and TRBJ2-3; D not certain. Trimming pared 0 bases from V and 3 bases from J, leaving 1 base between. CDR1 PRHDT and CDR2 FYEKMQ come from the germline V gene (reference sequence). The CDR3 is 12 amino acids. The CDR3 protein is CASSLGTDTQYF. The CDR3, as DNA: TGTGCCAGCAGCTTAGGGACAGATACGCAGTATTTT.

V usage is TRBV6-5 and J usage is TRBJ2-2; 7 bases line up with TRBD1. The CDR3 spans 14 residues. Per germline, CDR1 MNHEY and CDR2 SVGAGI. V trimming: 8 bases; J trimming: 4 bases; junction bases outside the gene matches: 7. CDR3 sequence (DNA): TGTGCCAGCCGGGGACAGACGAGCACCGGGGAGCTGTTTTTT. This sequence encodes CASRGQTSTGELFF.

CDR3 sequence: CASSYGGSEAFF. In DNA, the CDR3 is TGTGCCAGCAGTTATGGGGGCAGTGAAGCTTTCTTT. The V and J genes are TRBV28 and TRBJ1-1, with D maybe TRBD1 (6 bases). The CDR3 contains 12 residues. Trimming left V 4 bases short and J 7 bases short, with 10 bases between. In germline, CDR1 is MDHEN, CDR2 SYDVKM.